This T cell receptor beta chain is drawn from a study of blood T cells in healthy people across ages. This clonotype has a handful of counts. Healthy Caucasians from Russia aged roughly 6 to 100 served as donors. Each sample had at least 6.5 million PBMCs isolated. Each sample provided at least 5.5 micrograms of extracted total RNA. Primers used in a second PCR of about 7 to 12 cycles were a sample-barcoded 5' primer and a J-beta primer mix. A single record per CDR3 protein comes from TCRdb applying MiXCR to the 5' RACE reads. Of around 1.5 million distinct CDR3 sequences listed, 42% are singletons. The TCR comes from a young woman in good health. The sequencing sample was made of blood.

The CDR3 loop reads CASGPLGMLNNEQFF. CDR3 nucleotides: TGTGCCAGCGGACCTCTAGGGATGCTGAACAATGAGCAGTTCTTC. The rearrangement links TRBV14 to TRBJ2-1; no reliable D call. Between the trimmed V and J ends, which lost 8 bases and 5 bases, there was a span of 19 bases. This CDR3 has 15 residues. Germline CDR1 is SGHDN and CDR2 is FVKESK.